The 32 T cell receptor beta chains below come from one sample, sequenced in a study of T cell changes during pregnancy in multiple sclerosis. Assay: immunoSEQ multiplex PCR; the TCRdb copy retains only in-frame clones and omits some. The sample carries about 59,000 clones, 92% recorded once. The sample consisted of peripheral blood, taken in the third trimester of pregnancy. Receptors were obtained from a female donor in good health, enrolled as a control in a pregnancy study.

The J gene is TRBJ2-3, the V gene TRBV4-3, with TRBD2 identical over 9 bases. Losses at the gene ends were 5 bases for V and 1 base for J; bases not matched to a gene: 7. CDR3 length: 16 residues. Germline V lookup: CDR1 LGHNA, CDR2 YSLEER. CDR3 coding DNA: TGCGCCAGCAGCGCCCGTCGGACTAGCGGCACAGATACGCAGTATTTT. Amino acid sequence: CASSARRTSGTDTQYF.

The chain recombines TRBV6-1 with TRBJ1-4; the D gene is possibly TRBD1 (5 bases). CDR1 and CDR2 (germline): MNHNS, SASEGT. The CDR3 runs 16 residues. The V end lost 1 base, the J end lost 7 bases, and 16 bases lay between the germline ends. CDR3 in amino acids: CASSEGRDRRREKLFF. DNA for the CDR3: TGTGCCAGCAGTGAAGGCAGGGATCGCCGGCGTGAAAAACTGTTTTTT.

This chain joins TRBV6-1 and TRBJ1-1, with TRBD1 as a possible D gene (5 bases). The CDR3 spans 18 residues. Germline V lookup: CDR1 MNHNS, CDR2 SASEGT. The V and J ends lost 1 base and 1 base respectively, with 19 bases between them. The CDR3 loop is CASSEVESTGWGNTEAFF. The CDR3 DNA follows: TGTGCCAGCAGTGAAGTGGAGTCTACAGGTTGGGGGAACACTGAAGCTTTCTTT.

The V call is TRBV19, the J call TRBJ2-4; TRBD2 is a possible D gene (5 bases). This CDR3 spans 13 amino acids. The V gene lost 3 bases and the J gene lost 12 bases, with 15 bases spanning the gap. In germline, CDR1 is LNHDA, CDR2 SQIVND (reference sequence). The CDR3 loop is CASSIRGIHNQYF. Written as DNA, the CDR3 is TGTGCCAGTAGTATCCGGGGAATTCATAATCAGTACTTC.

The genes are TRBV5-1 and TRBJ2-7, with a tentative D call TRBD1 (8 bases). Germline values: CDR1 SGHRS, CDR2 YFSETQ. Trimming stripped 2 bases from V and 4 bases from J, with 13 bases between. The CDR3 runs to 14 residues. In DNA, the CDR3 is TGCGCCAGCAGCTTCGGACAGGGAGGGTACGAGCAGTACTTC. This sequence encodes CASSFGQGGYEQYF. Variable domain in full (rest from reference TRBV5-1 and TRBJ2-7): KAGVTQTPRYLIKTRGQQVTLSCSPISGHRSVSWYQQTPGQGLQFLFEYFSETQRNKGNFPGRFSGRQFSNSRSEMNVSTLELGDSALYLCASSFGQGGYEQYFGPGTRLTVT.

The chain recombines TRBV6-6 with TRBJ1-1; no firm D call. The germline CDR1 and CDR2 sequences are MNHNY and SVGAGI (reference sequence). V lost 0 bases and J lost 4, with 9 bases in between. The CDR3 is made up of 14 amino acids. CDR3 residues: CASSYSRSPTEAFF. DNA for the CDR3: TGTGCCAGCAGTTACTCGAGGTCCCCCACTGAAGCTTTCTTT.

The chain recombines TRBV9 with TRBJ2-2; D may be TRBD1 (5 bases). Per the germline V gene, CDR1 is SGDLS and CDR2 is YYNGEE. Trimming pared 3 bases from V and 1 base from J, leaving 7 bases between. This CDR3 comprises 14 residues. The CDR3 sequence: CASSGQGNTGELFF. CDR3 nucleotide sequence: TGTGCCAGCAGCGGCCAGGGGAACACCGGGGAGCTGTTTTTT.

The rearrangement joins TRBV7-3 to TRBJ2-5; 7 bases match TRBD2. The CDR3 has 16 amino acids. V shed 4 bases and J 3 bases; nucleotides not matched to a gene: 11. Germline V gene sequence: CDR1 SGHTA, CDR2 FQGTGA. CDR3 amino acids: CASSSNKRGKEETQYF. The DNA for the CDR3 is TGTGCCAGCAGCTCCAACAAGCGGGGAAAGGAAGAGACCCAGTACTTC.

The rearrangement uses TRBV4-1 and TRBJ1-5, with 8 bases aligning to TRBD1. Germline V gene sequence: CDR1 MGHRA, CDR2 YSYEKL. With 1 base clipped from V and 4 bases from J, the junction kept 3 bases outside the gene matches. The CDR3 is made up of 15 amino acids. CDR3 protein: CASSQGDRNNQPQHF. The CDR3 coding sequence is TGCGCCAGCAGCCAAGGGGACAGGAATAATCAGCCCCAGCATTTT.

V gene TRBV18 combines with J gene TRBJ2-1, with 8 positions matching TRBD1. V lost 4 bases and J lost 4; bases outside the gene matches: 3. This CDR3 contains 14 residues. Germline CDR1 reads KGHSH; CDR2 reads LQKENI. CDR3 protein: CASSLGQGYNEQFF. The CDR3 DNA reads TGTGCCAGCTCACTCGGACAGGGTTACAATGAGCAGTTCTTC.

This chain joins TRBV5-1 and TRBJ2-2; the match to TRBD2 covers 8 bases. Per the germline V gene, CDR1 is SGHRS and CDR2 is YFSETQ. V shed 4 bases and J 1 base; nucleotides not matched to a gene: 0. The CDR3 has 14 residues. The CDR3 here is CASSTSGNTGELFF. The DNA of the CDR3 is TGCGCCAGCAGCACTAGCGGGAACACCGGGGAGCTGTTTTTT.

V is TRBV30 and J is TRBJ1-5; D is unresolved. This CDR3 is 13 amino acids long. Per germline, CDR1 GTSNPN and CDR2 SVGIG (reference sequence). V lost 2 bases to trimming and J lost 4 bases, with 9 bases between them. The CDR3: CAWSPDINQPQHF. CDR3 DNA sequence: TGTGCCTGGAGTCCCGACATAAATCAGCCCCAGCATTTT. The full variable domain, completed using reference TRBV30 and TRBJ1-5, is SQTIHQWPATLVQPVGSPLSLECTVEGTSNPNLYWYRQAAGRGLQLLFYSVGIGQISSEVPQNLSASRPQDRQFILSSKKLLLSDSGFYLCAWSPDINQPQHFGDGTRLSIL.

This clone has only a few counts. The genes are TRBV27 and TRBJ2-5, with TRBD2 matching 9 bases. Trimming took 6 bases from V and 2 from J; bases not matched to a gene: 19. The CDR3 extends over 19 amino acids. Germline CDR1 is MNHEY and CDR2 is SMNVEV (reference sequence). The CDR3 protein is CASSARPPLLAGAQETQYF. The DNA for the CDR3 is TGTGCCAGCAGCGCGCGCCCCCCCCTCTTAGCGGGGGCACAAGAGACCCAGTACTTC.

This clone was seen only once. The rearrangement links TRBV7-2 to TRBJ2-3; TRBD2 aligns across 11 bases. Germline V gene lookup returns CDR1 SGHTA and CDR2 FQGNSA. The CDR3 consists of 16 residues. The trim removed 1 base at V and 6 bases at J, leaving 6 bases unmatched. CDR3 protein: CASSLGTSGLGDTQYF. For the CDR3, the DNA is TGTGCCAGCAGCTTAGGGACTAGCGGGCTTGGGGATACGCAGTATTTT.

The chain uses TRBV7-2 and TRBJ1-2, with D unresolved. This CDR3 region has 14 residues. Trimming removed 2 bases from V and 3 bases from J, with 10 bases in between. Per germline, CDR1 SGHTA and CDR2 FQGNSA. CDR3 amino acids: CASSLIRQDYGYTF. In DNA form, the CDR3 reads TGTGCCAGCAGCTTAATTAGGCAGGACTATGGCTACACCTTC.

This clone appeared a single time. The V and J genes are TRBV27 and TRBJ2-7; D remains unclear. The CDR3 has 15 residues. The V gene lost 6 bases and the J gene lost 0 bases, with 15 bases spanning the gap. The germline CDR1 and CDR2 sequences are MNHEY and SMNVEV (reference sequence). The CDR3 here is CASRRITSYSYEQYF. For the CDR3, the DNA is TGTGCCAGCAGGCGAATTACTTCCTACTCCTACGAGCAGTACTTC.

The gene calls are TRBV30 and TRBJ2-7, with TRBD2 identical over 8 bases. The CDR3 totals 13 residues. Per germline, CDR1 GTSNPN and CDR2 SVGIG (reference sequence). J was trimmed by 5 bases and V by 2 bases; bases with no gene match: 5. The CDR3 loop reads CAWSLGGVNEQYF. For the CDR3, the DNA is TGTGCCTGGAGTCTCGGGGGGGTAAACGAGCAGTACTTC.

This clone has just one count. The J gene is TRBJ2-1, the V gene TRBV5-4, with TRBD2 identical over 11 bases. The CDR3 runs to 15 residues. Looked up from germline, CDR1 is SGHNT and CDR2 is YYREEE (reference sequence). Losses at the gene ends were 4 bases for V and 4 bases for J; bases not matched to a gene: 4. This CDR3 is CASSQGLADYNEQFF. As DNA, the CDR3 is TGTGCCAGCAGCCAGGGACTAGCGGATTACAATGAGCAGTTCTTC.

CDR3 in amino acids: CASSQDQQATEAFF. The CDR3 DNA follows: TGCGCCAGCAGCCAAGATCAACAGGCTACTGAAGCTTTCTTT. The chain has TRBV4-3 and TRBJ1-1, with D tentatively TRBD1 (5 bases). Germline V CDR1 and CDR2: LGHNA, YSLEER. The CDR3 sequence is 14 residues long. The V and J ends lost 0 bases and 5 bases respectively, with 10 bases between them.

The chain links TRBV5-4 to TRBJ1-1; a weak D match, TRBD1 (6 bases). The germline V gene has CDR1 SGHNT and CDR2 YYREEE (reference sequence). The CDR3 contains 13 residues. The ends were cut back, 3 bases at V and 5 bases at J, with 11 bases in the middle. The CDR3 nucleotides are TGTGCCAGCAGCTGGGGAGGGGGGACTGAAGCTTTCTTT. This sequence encodes CASSWGGGTEAFF.

This chain connects TRBV19 to TRBJ1-1; TRBD1 matches at 9 bases. This CDR3 is 15 amino acids long. CDR1 is LNHDA and CDR2 is SQIVND in the germline V gene (reference sequence). After removal of 4 bases from V and 1 base from J, the junction contained 4 bases not matched to a gene. CDR3 in amino acids: CASSTGGQGNTEAFF. The DNA for the CDR3 is TGTGCCAGTAGTACTGGGGGACAGGGGAACACTGAAGCTTTCTTT.

The V call is TRBV23-1, the J call TRBJ2-3; 10 bases match TRBD1. TRBV23-1 is labeled an ORF, and its function is uncertain. Trimming removed 6 bases from V and 2 bases from J; junction bases left unmatched: 11. The length of the CDR3 is 17 residues. CDR3 coding DNA: TGCGCCAGCAGCTCCCACCGGGACAGGGGAAACACAGATACGCAGTATTTT. Translated, it gives CASSSHRDRGNTDTQYF.

DNA of the CDR3: TGTGCCAGCAGTTACCAAGCGGGGGAGACCCAGTACTTC. The encoded protein is CASSYQAGETQYF. V and J are TRBV6-6 and TRBJ2-5, with TRBD2 matching 7 bases. V lost 2 bases and J lost 5; bases outside the gene matches: 2. Germline V lookup: CDR1 MNHNY, CDR2 SVGAGI (reference sequence). This CDR3 spans 13 amino acids.

This chain uses TRBV9 with TRBJ2-3, with TRBD1 matching 7 bases. The germline gives CDR1 SGDLS, CDR2 YYNGEE. V was clipped by 6 bases and J by 5 bases; unmatched bases: 9. The CDR3 covers 14 residues. The CDR3 nucleotides are TGTGCCAGCACCCACAGGGGAGTAGAAGATACGCAGTATTTT. Translation gives CASTHRGVEDTQYF.

This chain links TRBV5-4 with TRBJ1-4; D not resolved. The CDR3 is 16 amino acids. From germline, CDR1 is SGHNT and CDR2 YYREEE (reference sequence). V lost 0 bases, J lost 8 bases, and 17 bases lay in between. This CDR3 is CASSLEGGQFHEKLFF. CDR3 DNA: TGTGCCAGCAGCTTGGAGGGAGGTCAATTTCACGAAAAACTGTTTTTT.

This clone has a single count. This chain joins TRBV6-1 and TRBJ1-2, with 9 positions matching TRBD1. This CDR3 comprises 13 residues. From germline, CDR1 is MNHNS and CDR2 SASEGT. Unmatched junction bases numbered 1, after V lost 5 bases and J lost 3 bases. The DNA for the CDR3 is TGTGCCAGCAGTACAGGGGGCTACTATGGCTACACCTTC. It codes for CASSTGGYYGYTF.

V usage is TRBV4-2 and J usage is TRBJ2-1; a weak D match, TRBD2 (6 bases). The CDR3 loop spans 15 amino acids. CDR1 LGHNA and CDR2 YNFKEQ come from the germline V gene. The V end lost 2 bases, the J end lost 2 bases, and 10 bases lay between the germline ends. For the CDR3, the DNA is TGTGCCAGCAGCCAAAGACTAGTTACCTACAATGAGCAGTTCTTC. This codes for CASSQRLVTYNEQFF.

The chain employs TRBV6-4 and TRBJ2-1, with 7 bases lining up with TRBD2. The V gene end was trimmed by 0 bases and the J gene end by 5 bases; junction bases not matched to a gene: 1. The CDR3 extends over 14 amino acids. Germline V gives CDR1 MRHNA, CDR2 SNTAGT. The CDR3 nucleotides read TGTGCCAGCAGTGACTCGGGAGGGCACAATGAGCAGTTCTTC. Translation gives CASSDSGGHNEQFF.

The genes are TRBV27 and TRBJ2-5, with 10 bases aligning to TRBD2. This CDR3 contains 14 residues. With 6 bases clipped from V and 2 bases from J, the junction kept 3 bases outside the gene matches. Germline V gene lookup returns CDR1 MNHEY and CDR2 SMNVEV (reference sequence). The CDR3 spells CASRTTSGQETQYF. Here the CDR3 DNA reads TGTGCCAGCAGGACGACTAGCGGGCAAGAGACCCAGTACTTC.

This rearrangement joins TRBV6-5 to TRBJ2-3; 11 bases align to TRBD2. The CDR3 has 15 amino acids. Unmatched junction bases numbered 10, after V lost 5 bases and J lost 9 bases. CDR1 and CDR2 (germline): MNHEY, SVGAGI. The CDR3 reads CASSPRLAGGGTQYF. In DNA, the CDR3 is TGTGCCAGCAGTCCTCGCCTAGCGGGGGGTGGAACGCAGTATTTT.

The chain combines TRBV7-8 with TRBJ2-7, with D maybe TRBD1 (6 bases). There are 15 residues in the CDR3. Germline CDR1 reads SGHVS; CDR2 reads FQNEAQ. Trimming pared 7 bases from V and 5 bases from J, leaving 21 bases between. The DNA of the CDR3 is TGTGCCAGCACCCCATTAATCCGCGCAGGGGACGAGCAGTACTTC. It codes for CASTPLIRAGDEQYF.

The chain is built from TRBV29-1 and TRBJ1-1; 9 bases fit TRBD1. V lost 4 bases to trimming and J lost 3 bases; unmatched junction nucleotides: 6. The CDR3 has 14 residues. Per germline, CDR1 SQVTM and CDR2 ANQGSEA. CDR3 sequence reads: CSVVRDRDDTEAFF. CDR3 nucleotides: TGCAGCGTTGTCCGGGACAGGGATGACACTGAAGCTTTCTTT.